Each of the 32 T cell receptor beta chains below was sequenced from the same sample in a study of Graves' ophthalmopathy and Graves' hyperthyroidism. RNA transcripts yielded amplified TCR beta CDR3 regions. Second-round multiplex PCR came after first-round RT-PCR with HTBI primers. One entry per CDR3 protein, called by TCRdb with MiXCR from the multiplex PCR reads. The sample yields around 670,000 distinct CDR3 sequences, around 40% seen once. Sequencing was done on a sample of peripheral blood. These receptors all stem from an adult man with Graves' ophthalmopathy.

Many counts were recorded for this clonotype. J is TRBJ1-6 and V is TRBV7-2; D unclear. CDR1 and CDR2 from the germline V gene are SGHTA and FQGNSA. The CDR3 runs 13 residues. Trimming took off 5 bases at V and 5 bases at J, with 7 bases between the two ends. The DNA of the CDR3 is TGTGCCAGCAGCGGACGGAATAATTCACCCCTCCACTTT. Translated: CASSGRNNSPLHF. Filled out from reference TRBV7-2 and TRBJ1-6, the complete variable domain reads GAGVSQSPSNKVTEKGKDVELRCDPISGHTALYWYRQSLGQGLEFLIYFQGNSAPDKSGLPSDRFSAERTGGSVSTLTIQRTQQEDSAVYLCASSGRNNSPLHFGNGTRLTVT.

This clonotype was detected only a few times. The CDR3: CASSVPSDVLTF. The CDR3 DNA is TGTGCCAGCAGTGTACCTTCCGACGTCCTGACTTTC. The rearrangement links TRBV27 to TRBJ2-6; D remains unclear. V was trimmed by 5 bases and J by 11 bases, leaving 10 bases between them. CDR3 length equals 12 residues. Germline loops: CDR1 MNHEY, CDR2 SMNVEV (reference sequence).

The table lists this clonotype with many counts. This sequence joins TRBV6-4 and TRBJ1-1, with D unclear. Trimming left V 4 bases short and J 2 bases short, with 8 bases between. The CDR3 covers 13 residues. Germline-derived CDR1 and CDR2 are MRHNA and SNTAGT. CDR3 sequence: CASSAEENTEAFF. CDR3 DNA: TGTGCCAGCAGTGCCGAGGAAAACACTGAAGCTTTCTTT.

To note about this clonotype: One end of the junction fails to match germline, which may point to a read error. This sequence joins TRBV20-1 and TRBJ1-2, with 7 bases fitting TRBD1. The CDR3 is made up of 14 amino acids. Per germline, CDR1 DFQATT and CDR2 SNEGSKA (reference sequence). In nucleotides, the CDR3 is TGCAGTGCTGGAGACAGGGATCCCAGCTATGGCTACACCTTC. Its protein is CSAGDRDPSYGYTF.

This clonotype turned up a few times. This chain links TRBV12-3 or TRBV12-4 with TRBJ2-7, with D possibly matching TRBD2 (5 bases). There are 15 residues in the CDR3. V was pared by 4 bases and J by 3 bases, with 16 bases between. The DNA of the CDR3 is TGTGCCAGCAGTTACCGTGACGCTGGGAGCTACGAGCAGTACTTC. Its protein product is CASSYRDAGSYEQYF.

In this sample, this clonotype turned up many times. This chain uses TRBV5-8 with TRBJ2-5; D is perhaps TRBD2 (6 bases). CDR3 length equals 17 residues. The germline V and J ends were trimmed by 1 base and 0 bases, with 16 bases remaining between them. CDR1 is SGHTS, CDR2 YDEGEE, per germline. CDR3 sequence: CASSLSGTQLYQETQYF. The CDR3 DNA reads as TGTGCCAGCAGCTTGTCCGGGACTCAACTGTACCAAGAGACCCAGTACTTC.

The chain recombines TRBV12-3 or TRBV12-4 with TRBJ1-1, with D maybe TRBD1 (5 bases). This CDR3 spans 13 amino acids. V was pared by 8 bases and J by 9 bases, with 19 bases between. The CDR3 here is CASQGAGVEQAFF. The CDR3 bases are TGTGCCAGCCAGGGAGCCGGCGTTGAACAAGCTTTCTTT.

This clonotype was counted a few times. V usage is TRBV20-1 and J usage is TRBJ1-6; possibly TRBD1 for D (6 bases). The V end was cut by 4 bases, the J end by 0 bases, with 13 bases between. The CDR3 consists of 16 residues. Germline CDR1 reads DFQATT; CDR2 reads SNEGSKA (reference sequence). The CDR3: CSATTGLSSYNSPLHF. The CDR3 DNA reads TGCAGTGCTACCACAGGGCTGAGCTCCTATAATTCACCCCTCCACTTT.

The CDR3 coding sequence is TGCAGTGCTAGTTCGGGATTGAACACTGAAGCTTTCTTT. It translates to CSASSGLNTEAFF. V and J are TRBV20-1 and TRBJ1-1, with D unclear. Trimming removed 3 bases from V and 0 bases from J, with 8 bases in between. Per the germline V gene, CDR1 is DFQATT and CDR2 is SNEGSKA (reference sequence). This CDR3 is 13 amino acids long.

As concerns this clonotype: Germline and junction disagree at one end, which may indicate a read error. V is TRBV19 and J is TRBJ1-1, with TRBD1 as a possible D gene (5 bases). CDR1 LNHDA and CDR2 SQIVND come from the germline V gene (reference sequence). This CDR3 comprises 14 residues. The CDR3 region is CATSWTGANTEAFF. The DNA of the CDR3 is TGTGCCACTAGTTGGACCGGGGCGAACACTGAAGCTTTCTTT.

The chain joins TRBV11-2 to TRBJ1-1; 8 bases are shared with TRBD1. V trimming: 5 bases; J trimming: 6 bases; junction bases outside the gene matches: 8. The CDR3 runs to 14 residues. Per the germline V gene, CDR1 is SGHAT and CDR2 is FQNNGV. CDR3 in DNA: TGTGCCAGCAGCGCGCGGGCAGGGGGCTCTGAAGCTTTCTTT. It is translated as CASSARAGGSEAFF.

This clonotype has at least ten counts. This chain uses TRBV2 with TRBJ1-1; D uncertain. Trimming cost V 11 bases and J 1 base, with 17 bases left between them. The CDR3 loop spans 14 amino acids. Germline CDR1 SNHLY, CDR2 FYNNEI. The CDR3 coding sequence is TGTGCCCGTCGCCGGACGGGAGAGAACACTGAAGCTTTCTTT. This translates into CARRRTGENTEAFF.

The gene calls are TRBV19 and TRBJ1-1; 8 bases are shared with TRBD1. Germline CDR1 and CDR2: LNHDA and SQIVND (reference sequence). The V segment lost 7 bases and the J segment 7 bases; nucleotides outside the gene matches: 8. The CDR3 contains 13 residues. CDR3 residues: CASTGGAVIEAFF. Here the CDR3 DNA reads TGTGCCAGTACAGGGGGCGCCGTTATTGAAGCTTTCTTT.

The chain joins TRBV7-2 to TRBJ1-5; no reliable D call. CDR1 is SGHTA, CDR2 FQGNSA, per germline. The CDR3 consists of 18 residues. Trimming shortened V by 5 bases and J by 7 bases, and 27 bases separated the two germline ends. CDR3 bases: TGTGCCAGCAGCCCCCCATCCAGCTCGGCGGACCTCAGGCAGCCCCAGCATTTT. Translating gives CASSPPSSSADLRQPQHF.

This clonotype was recorded a few times. The V and J genes are TRBV25-1 and TRBJ2-5; 10 positions match TRBD2. This CDR3 has 16 amino acids. Germline V CDR1 and CDR2: MGHDK, SYGVNS. V dropped 5 bases and J dropped 2; count of bases not matched to a gene: 8. CDR3: CASSSWTSGGQETQYF. The CDR3 DNA sequence: TGTGCCAGCAGTTCCTGGACTAGCGGTGGGCAAGAGACCCAGTACTTC.

The V gene is TRBV7-3, the J gene TRBJ2-5; either TRBD1 or TRBD2 may supply D (6 bases each). Trimming pared 3 bases from V and 1 base from J, leaving 24 bases between. This CDR3 has 19 residues. Germline CDR1 reads SGHTA; CDR2 reads FQGTGA. The CDR3, as DNA: TGTGCCAGCAGCTTCACGGGGGACATTCCAGCCTCCCTCCAAGAGACCCAGTACTTC. This translates into CASSFTGDIPASLQETQYF.

Concerning this clonotype itself: A clone one base away is much larger, so this may be a read error. The rearrangement joins TRBV7-9 to TRBJ2-2, with D perhaps TRBD2 (5 bases). Germline-derived CDR1 and CDR2 are SEHNR and FQNEAQ (reference sequence). This CDR3 has 13 amino acids. DNA of the CDR3: TGTGCCAGCAGCCCTACTAGTCCCGGGGAGATGTTTTTT. Residues: CASSPTSPGEMFF.

This chain uses TRBV4-1 with TRBJ1-2; D is perhaps TRBD1 (6 bases). The CDR3 is 14 amino acids. With 4 bases removed from V and 0 bases from J, the gap between germline ends came to 9 bases. Germline CDR1 is MGHRA and CDR2 is YSYEKL. Here the CDR3 reads CASSRTDANYGYTF. In nucleotides, the CDR3 is TGCGCCAGCAGCCGGACAGACGCTAACTATGGCTACACCTTC.

The chain couples TRBV10-2 to TRBJ2-7, with 12 bases matching TRBD2. The CDR3 is 15 amino acids. CDR1 and CDR2 (germline): WSHSY, SAAADI. Trimming took 10 bases from V and 2 from J; bases not matched to a gene: 9. CDR3 coding DNA: TGCGCCACCAGCGAACTAGCGGGGGGCACCTACGAGCAGTACTTC. Translated, it gives CATSELAGGTYEQYF.

The chain is built from TRBV6-6 and TRBJ2-7; weak D call: TRBD2 (5 bases). Between the trimmed V and J ends, which lost 8 bases and 5 bases, there was a span of 22 bases. Germline CDR1 is MNHNY and CDR2 is SVGAGI (reference sequence). The CDR3 runs to 15 residues. CDR3 bases: TGTGCCAGCGGACTTGAGCGGATCAGATCCCACGAGCAGTACTTC. Amino acid sequence: CASGLERIRSHEQYF.

This chain links TRBV19 with TRBJ1-1; TRBD1 matches 10 bases. V lost 11 bases, J lost 0 bases, and 3 bases stayed unmatched. CDR1 LNHDA and CDR2 SQIVND come from the germline V gene (reference sequence). The CDR3 length is 13 residues. The CDR3 nucleotides read TGTGCCCGACAGGGGGCGGTGAACACTGAAGCTTTCTTT. It is translated as CARQGAVNTEAFF. The complete variable domain, with remaining parts taken from reference TRBV19 and TRBJ1-1, reads DGGITQSPKYLFRKEGQNVTLSCEQNLNHDAMYWYRQDPGQGLRLIYYSQIVNDFQKGDIAEGYSVSREKKESFPLTVTSAQKNPTAFYLCARQGAVNTEAFFGQGTRLTVV.

This clonotype was seen many times. V and J are TRBV7-9 and TRBJ2-5, with 9 bases that match TRBD2. This CDR3 has 13 residues. The V gene end was trimmed by 3 bases and the J gene end by 9 bases; junction bases not matched to a gene: 5. Looked up from germline, CDR1 is SEHNR and CDR2 is FQNEAQ (reference sequence). CDR3 in amino acids: CASSFKGGGAQYF. CDR3 DNA sequence: TGTGCCAGCAGCTTTAAAGGCGGGGGGGCCCAGTACTTC.

As concerns this clonotype: This could be a read error, since a much larger clone is one nucleotide away. The J gene is TRBJ2-2, the V gene TRBV9; 7 nucleotides align to TRBD1. With V trimmed by 1 base and J by 4 bases, 7 bases remained unmatched. Germline V gives CDR1 SGDLS, CDR2 YYNGEE. The CDR3 is 16 amino acids. CDR3 loop: CASSVIGQVTTGELFF. The CDR3 bases are TGTGCCAGCAGCGTAATAGGACAGGTGACCACCGGGGAGCTGTTTTTT.

The table lists this clonotype with a few counts. The V call is TRBV25-1, the J call TRBJ1-2, with D possibly TRBD1 on 6 matching bases. The V end was cut by 4 bases, the J end by 8 bases, with 17 bases between. Germline CDR1 MGHDK, CDR2 SYGVNS. The CDR3 has 14 amino acids. DNA of the CDR3: TGTGCCAGCAGTGGCCCAATGGGGCAGGGGGGCTACACCTTC. This translates into CASSGPMGQGGYTF.

This chain uses TRBV7-2 with TRBJ2-5; 7 bases line up with TRBD1. V shed 3 bases and J 4 bases; nucleotides not matched to a gene: 11. The V gene's germline CDR1 is SGHTA and CDR2 FQGNSA. This CDR3 comprises 16 residues. The CDR3 loop reads CASSFRDSRKTETQYF. CDR3 in DNA: TGTGCCAGCAGCTTCCGGGACAGCCGAAAGACAGAGACCCAGTACTTC.

This clonotype has a count of ten or more. The chain carries TRBV9 and TRBJ1-3; TRBD1 might be the D (5 bases). CDR1 is SGDLS and CDR2 is YYNGEE in the germline V gene. CDR3 length equals 14 residues. V was cut by 3 bases and J by 4 bases, with 11 bases left in between. The DNA of the CDR3 is TGTGCCAGCAGCGAACAGGCTTTGGGAAACACCATATATTTT. Its translation: CASSEQALGNTIYF.

V is TRBV6-5 and J is TRBJ2-5, with D perhaps TRBD1 (5 bases). The CDR3 sequence is 17 residues long. V shed 6 bases and J shed 5 bases, with 25 bases lying between them. From germline, CDR1 is MNHEY and CDR2 SVGAGI. The CDR3 loop reads CASRRGTLGLTAETQYF. Written as DNA, the CDR3 is TGTGCCAGCAGAAGGGGTACCTTGGGCCTAACGGCGGAGACCCAGTACTTC.

The chain links TRBV6-5 to TRBJ1-2; TRBD1 might be the D (5 bases). Germline lookup yields CDR1 MNHEY and CDR2 SVGAGI. The CDR3 consists of 13 residues. V dropped 0 bases and J dropped 6 bases, with 8 bases sitting between them. CDR3 DNA sequence: TGTGCCAGCAGTTACTCGACCAGGGATGGCTACACCTTC. Translating gives CASSYSTRDGYTF.

The chain has TRBV7-9 and TRBJ2-7; 7 bases align to TRBD1. CDR3 length: 17 residues. Germline lookup yields CDR1 SEHNR and CDR2 FQNEAQ (reference sequence). V shed 1 base and J 6 bases; nucleotides not matched to a gene: 15. The CDR3 DNA follows: TGTGCCAGCAGCTTAGGAACTTCGTCAGGGGGTTGGGGCGAGCAGTACTTC. Translation gives CASSLGTSSGGWGEQYF.

The gene calls are TRBV19 and TRBJ1-6; D unresolved. Trimming shortened V by 5 bases and J by 13 bases, and 21 bases separated the two germline ends. This CDR3 comprises 15 residues. In germline, CDR1 is LNHDA, CDR2 SQIVND (reference sequence). The chain's CDR3 is CASSSLTGSNQPLHF. The CDR3 nucleotides are TGTGCCAGTAGTTCCCTGACGGGTAGCAATCAGCCCCTCCACTTT.

This chain connects TRBV9 to TRBJ1-4, with D possibly TRBD1 on 5 matching bases. The CDR3 loop spans 17 amino acids. CDR1 SGDLS and CDR2 YYNGEE come from the germline V gene. Trimming stripped 4 bases from V and 3 bases from J, with 19 bases between. CDR3 sequence: CASSRGPDSSANEKLFF. The CDR3 coding sequence is TGTGCCAGCAGCAGGGGACCCGACAGCTCGGCTAATGAAAAACTGTTTTTT.

This clonotype has more than one count but fewer than ten. The V and J genes are TRBV6-6 and TRBJ1-5; 9 bases fit TRBD1. Germline V CDR1 and CDR2: MNHNY, SVGAGI (reference sequence). The CDR3 is 18 amino acids. V lost 0 bases, J lost 4 bases, and 10 bases stayed unmatched. CDR3 in amino acids: CASSYSRDRADLNQPQHF. CDR3 DNA sequence: TGTGCCAGCAGTTACTCGCGGGACAGGGCGGATCTAAATCAGCCCCAGCATTTT.